This T cell receptor beta chain was found in a study of blood T cell repertoires in COVID-19. Study overall: The samples span acute and convalescent COVID-19 from the United States, Italy and Spain. In each case, the material was cDNA or gDNA derived from T cells, B-cell-depleted T cells, or PBMCs.

This CDR3 is 17 amino acids long. Germline assignment: CDR1 LGHNA and CDR2 YNFKEQ. With 2 bases clipped from V and 4 bases from J, the junction kept 8 bases outside the gene matches. In the original analysis: Researchers report that nucleated cell counts were estimated from reference gene primer amplification. This table comes from immunoSEQ multiplex PCR, and its TCRdb copy is limited to in-frame clones, with some not included. The DNA gave D and trimming, while V, J and clone size come from that table. The sample records under 200,000 clones, around 84% being singletons. The TCR comes from a man aged 50 or older with active or convalescent COVID-19. Sequences were obtained from peripheral blood. The chain combines TRBV4-2 with TRBJ2-1; 10 bases line up with TRBD2. The CDR3 DNA reads TGTGCCAGCAGCCAACTTCTAGCGGGGGAGGGATACAATGAGCAGTTCTTC. Amino acids: CASSQLLAGEGYNEQFF.